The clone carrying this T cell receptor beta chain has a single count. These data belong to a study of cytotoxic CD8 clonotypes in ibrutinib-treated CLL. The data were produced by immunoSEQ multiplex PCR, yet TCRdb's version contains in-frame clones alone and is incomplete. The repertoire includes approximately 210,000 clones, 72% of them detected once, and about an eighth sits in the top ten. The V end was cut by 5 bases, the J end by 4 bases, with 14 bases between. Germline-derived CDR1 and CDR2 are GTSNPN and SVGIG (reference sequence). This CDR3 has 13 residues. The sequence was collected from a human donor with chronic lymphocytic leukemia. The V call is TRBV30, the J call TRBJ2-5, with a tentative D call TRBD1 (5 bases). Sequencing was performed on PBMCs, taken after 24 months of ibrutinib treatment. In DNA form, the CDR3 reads TGTGCCTGGGGGGCCCCGGGTGTAGAGACCCAGTACTTC. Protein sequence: CAWGAPGVETQYF.